A selection of T cell receptor beta chains follows, all from one sample in a study of blood T cell repertoires in COVID-19. Libraries were prepared by immunoSEQ multiplex PCR; TCRdb keeps only in-frame clonotypes and omits some of them. The top ten hold roughly 4% of the sample, which has approximately 140,000 clones, roughly 87% seen once. The specimen was peripheral blood. These receptors all come from an older woman with active or convalescent COVID-19. The CDR3 runs from the conserved cysteine through the conserved F or W. A D gene is named only where the DNA matches it firmly. Clone size, where shown, is once, few, many, or a class for clones that have expanded.

>-|TRBD2|TRBJ2-5|TRBV6-1
CASSERGLAGISAQYF
TGTGCCAGCAGTGAAAGGGGACTAGCGGGAATAAGCGCCCAGTACTTC
>-|TRBD2|TRBJ2-3|TRBV6-5
CASSYSGASTDTQYF
TGTGCCAGCAGTTACAGCGGGGCTAGCACAGATACGCAGTATTTT
>-|-|TRBJ2-2|TRBV11-2
CASSLVGASAHTGELFF
TGTGCCAGCAGCTTAGTCGGGGCTAGCGCACACACCGGGGAGCTGTTTTTT
>-|TRBD1|TRBJ1-2|TRBV7-9
CASEGANGYGYTF
TGTGCCAGCGAGGGGGCCAATGGCTATGGCTACACCTTC
>-|-|TRBJ1-2|TRBV27
CASSLRGTNYGYTF
TGTGCCAGCAGTTTAAGGGGTACTAACTATGGCTACACCTTC
>-|TRBD1|TRBJ1-3|TRBV6-1
CASSRQGSENTIYF
TGTGCCAGCAGCCGACAGGGTTCTGAGAACACCATATATTTT
>-|-|TRBJ1-6|TRBV2
CASSEARFGDSPLHF
TGTGCCAGCAGTGAAGCGAGGTTCGGGGATTCACCCCTCCACTTT
>-|TRBD1|TRBJ1-5|TRBV14
CASKTGAALNQPQHF
TGTGCCAGTAAAACAGGGGCGGCCCTTAATCAGCCCCAGCATTTT
>-|-|TRBJ2-7|TRBV7-9
CASRPDLSSYEQYF
TGTGCCAGCAGGCCGGACTTGAGCTCCTACGAGCAGTACTTC
>-|TRBD1|TRBJ1-6|TRBV6-1
CASSELGTGGPYNSPLHF
TGTGCCAGCAGTGAACTGGGGACAGGGGGACCCTATAATTCACCCCTCCACTTT
>once|TRBD1|TRBJ2-2|TRBV5-1
CASSLSNPGQGSGELFF
TGCGCCAGCAGCTTGTCTAATCCGGGACAGGGATCCGGGGAGCTGTTTTTT
>-|-|TRBJ2-1|TRBV29-1
CSVGLLAASYNEQFF
TGCAGCGTTGGTCTTCTGGCGGCCTCCTACAATGAGCAGTTCTTC
>-|-|TRBJ1-5|TRBV7-2
CASSLGSTGTQPQHF
TGTGCCAGCAGCTTAGGTTCGACAGGTACTCAGCCCCAGCATTTT
>-|-|TRBJ1-2|TRBV2
CATRFDRDGYTF
TGTGCCACTAGATTTGATCGGGATGGCTACACCTTC
>-|-|TRBJ1-4|TRBV18
CASSPRQGQATNEKLFF
TGTGCCAGCTCACCAAGGCAGGGCCAAGCAACTAATGAAAAACTGTTTTTT